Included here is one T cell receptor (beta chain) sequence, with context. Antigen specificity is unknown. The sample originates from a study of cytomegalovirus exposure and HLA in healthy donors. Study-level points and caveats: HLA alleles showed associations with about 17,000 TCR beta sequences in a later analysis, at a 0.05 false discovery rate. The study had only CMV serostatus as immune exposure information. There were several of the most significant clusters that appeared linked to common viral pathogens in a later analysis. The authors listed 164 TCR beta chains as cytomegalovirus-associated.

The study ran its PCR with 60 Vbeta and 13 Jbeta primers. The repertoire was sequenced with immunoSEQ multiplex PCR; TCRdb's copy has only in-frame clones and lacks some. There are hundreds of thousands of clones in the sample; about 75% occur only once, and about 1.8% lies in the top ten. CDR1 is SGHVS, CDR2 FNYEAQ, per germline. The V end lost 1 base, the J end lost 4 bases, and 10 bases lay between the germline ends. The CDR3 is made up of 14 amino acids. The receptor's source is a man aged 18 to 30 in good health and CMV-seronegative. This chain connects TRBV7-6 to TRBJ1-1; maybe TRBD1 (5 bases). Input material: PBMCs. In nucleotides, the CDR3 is TGTGCCAGCAGCTTAGTCAGGGATGGCACTGAAGCTTTCTTT. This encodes CASSLVRDGTEAFF.